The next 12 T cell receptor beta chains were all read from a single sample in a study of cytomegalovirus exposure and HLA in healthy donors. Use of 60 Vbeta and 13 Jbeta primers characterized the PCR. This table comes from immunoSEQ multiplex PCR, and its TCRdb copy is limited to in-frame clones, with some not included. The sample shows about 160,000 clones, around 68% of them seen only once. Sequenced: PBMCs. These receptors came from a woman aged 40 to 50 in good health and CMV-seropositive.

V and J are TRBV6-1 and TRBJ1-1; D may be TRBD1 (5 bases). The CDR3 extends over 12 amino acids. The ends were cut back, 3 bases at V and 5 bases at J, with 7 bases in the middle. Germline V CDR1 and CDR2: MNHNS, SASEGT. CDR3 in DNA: TGTGCCAGCAGTGAGGGGGGTACTGAAGCTTTCTTT. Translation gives CASSEGGTEAFF.

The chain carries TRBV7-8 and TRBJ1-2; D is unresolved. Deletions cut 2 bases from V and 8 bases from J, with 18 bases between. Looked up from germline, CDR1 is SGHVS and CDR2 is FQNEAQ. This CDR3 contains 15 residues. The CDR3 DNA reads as TGTGCCAGCAGCTTACCCCCCGAGAAGTGGTACGGCTACACCTTC. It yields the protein CASSLPPEKWYGYTF.

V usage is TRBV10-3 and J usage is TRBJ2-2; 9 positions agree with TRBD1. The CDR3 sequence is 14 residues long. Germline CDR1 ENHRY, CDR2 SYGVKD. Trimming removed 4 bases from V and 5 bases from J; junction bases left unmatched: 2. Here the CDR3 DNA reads TGTGCCATCAGTGGGACAGGGGTAACCGGGGAGCTGTTTTTT. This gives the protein CAISGTGVTGELFF.

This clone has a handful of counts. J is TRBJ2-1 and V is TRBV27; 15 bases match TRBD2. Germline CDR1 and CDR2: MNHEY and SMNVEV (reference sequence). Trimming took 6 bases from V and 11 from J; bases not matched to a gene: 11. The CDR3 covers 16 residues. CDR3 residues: CASSGLAGGPGFKQFF. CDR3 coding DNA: TGTGCCAGCAGCGGACTAGCGGGAGGGCCGGGATTTAAGCAGTTCTTC.

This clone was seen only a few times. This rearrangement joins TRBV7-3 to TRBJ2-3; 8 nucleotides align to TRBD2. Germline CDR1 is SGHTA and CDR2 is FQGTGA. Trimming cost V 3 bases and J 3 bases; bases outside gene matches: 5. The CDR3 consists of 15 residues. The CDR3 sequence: CASSLDGRATDTQYF. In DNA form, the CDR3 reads TGTGCCAGCAGCTTGGACGGGAGGGCGACAGATACGCAGTATTTT.

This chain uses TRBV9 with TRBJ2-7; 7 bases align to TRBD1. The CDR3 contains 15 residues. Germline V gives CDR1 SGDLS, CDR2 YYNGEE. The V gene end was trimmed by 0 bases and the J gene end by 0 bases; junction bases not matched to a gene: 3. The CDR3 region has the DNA TGTGCCAGCAGCGTAGCCCCAGGGGGCTCCTACGAGCAGTACTTC. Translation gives CASSVAPGGSYEQYF.

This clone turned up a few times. The CDR3 loop is CASSTGGAKYGYTF. Here the CDR3 DNA reads TGTGCCAGTAGTACAGGGGGCGCAAAGTATGGCTACACCTTC. V is TRBV5-4 and J is TRBJ1-2, with 9 bases matching TRBD1. Trimming at V came to 8 bases and at J to 5 bases, leaving 10 bases not matched to a gene. The CDR3 consists of 14 residues. Germline V gene sequence: CDR1 SGHNT, CDR2 YYREEE (reference sequence).

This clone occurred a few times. The CDR3 region is CASSDVGTGHNEQFF. The CDR3 DNA is TGTGCCAGCAGTGACGTTGGGACAGGGCACAATGAGCAGTTCTTC. This chain links TRBV28 with TRBJ2-1; 9 bases align to TRBD1. Losses at the gene ends were 5 bases for V and 5 bases for J; bases not matched to a gene: 7. There are 15 residues in the CDR3. The germline CDR1 and CDR2 sequences are MDHEN and SYDVKM.

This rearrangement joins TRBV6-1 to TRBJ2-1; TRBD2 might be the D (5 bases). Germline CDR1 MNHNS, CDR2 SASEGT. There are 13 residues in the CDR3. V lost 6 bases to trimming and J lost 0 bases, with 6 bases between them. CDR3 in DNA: TGTGCCAGCAGGCGGGTCTCCTACAATGAGCAGTTCTTC. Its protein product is CASRRVSYNEQFF.

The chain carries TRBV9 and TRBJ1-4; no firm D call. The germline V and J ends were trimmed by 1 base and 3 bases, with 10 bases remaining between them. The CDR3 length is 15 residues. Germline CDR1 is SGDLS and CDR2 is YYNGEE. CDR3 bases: TGTGCCAGCAGCGTAAGCGCAGACCCTAATGAAAAACTGTTTTTT. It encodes CASSVSADPNEKLFF.

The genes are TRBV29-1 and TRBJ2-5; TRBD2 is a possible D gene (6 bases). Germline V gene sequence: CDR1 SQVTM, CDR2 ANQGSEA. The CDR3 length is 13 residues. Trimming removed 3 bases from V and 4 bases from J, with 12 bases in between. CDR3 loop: CSVEEGRAETQYF. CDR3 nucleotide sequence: TGCAGCGTTGAGGAGGGCAGGGCAGAGACCCAGTACTTC.

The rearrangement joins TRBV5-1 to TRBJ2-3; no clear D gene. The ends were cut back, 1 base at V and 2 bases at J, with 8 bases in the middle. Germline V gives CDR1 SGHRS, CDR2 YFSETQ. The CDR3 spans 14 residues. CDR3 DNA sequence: TGCGCCAGCAGCTTGTTTAGCTCCACAGATACGCAGTATTTT. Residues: CASSLFSSTDTQYF.